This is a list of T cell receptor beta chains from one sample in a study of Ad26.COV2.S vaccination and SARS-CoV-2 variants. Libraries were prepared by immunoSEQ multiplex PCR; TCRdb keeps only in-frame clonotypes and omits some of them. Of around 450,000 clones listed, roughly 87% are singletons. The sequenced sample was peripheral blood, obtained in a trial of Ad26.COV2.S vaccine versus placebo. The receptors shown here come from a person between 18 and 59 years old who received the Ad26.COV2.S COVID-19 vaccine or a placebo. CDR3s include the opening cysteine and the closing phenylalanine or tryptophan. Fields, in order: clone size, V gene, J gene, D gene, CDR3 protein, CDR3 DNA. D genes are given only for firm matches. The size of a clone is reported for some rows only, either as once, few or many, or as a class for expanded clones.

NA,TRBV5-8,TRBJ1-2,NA,CASSFSTVVSAVYGYTF,TGTGCCAGCAGCTTCTCTACAGTGGTGTCAGCCGTATATGGCTACACCTTC
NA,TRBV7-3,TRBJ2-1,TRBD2,CASSPTGTSSNEQFF,TGTGCCAGCAGCCCAACCGGGACTAGTAGCAATGAGCAGTTCTTC
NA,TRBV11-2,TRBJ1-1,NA,CASSLLGGGNTEAFF,TGTGCCAGCAGCTTATTAGGTGGGGGAAACACTGAAGCTTTCTTT
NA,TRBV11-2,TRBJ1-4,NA,CASSLDPRTTNEKLFF,TGTGCCAGCAGCTTAGATCCCAGAACCACTAATGAAAAACTGTTTTTT
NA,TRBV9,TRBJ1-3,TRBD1,CASSVEGQGVENTIYF,TGTGCCAGCAGCGTAGAAGGGCAGGGGGTTGAAAACACCATATATTTT
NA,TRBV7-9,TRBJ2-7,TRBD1,CASSSGQEGNEQYF,TGTGCCAGCAGCTCGGGACAGGAGGGCAACGAGCAGTACTTC
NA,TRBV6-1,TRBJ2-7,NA,CASSEVLTTESGGEQYF,TGTGCCAGCAGTGAAGTACTAACGACGGAGAGCGGTGGGGAGCAGTACTTC
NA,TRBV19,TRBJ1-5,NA,CASSIGRLGNQPQHF,TGTGCCAGTAGTATAGGGAGGTTAGGCAATCAGCCCCAGCATTTT
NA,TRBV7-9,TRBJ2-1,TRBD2,CASSLLQREYGDEQFF,TGTGCCAGCAGCTTACTGCAGCGGGAGTACGGGGATGAGCAGTTCTTC
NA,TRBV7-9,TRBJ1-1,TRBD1,CASSKSDRDTEAFF,TGTGCCAGCAGCAAATCGGACAGGGACACTGAAGCTTTCTTT
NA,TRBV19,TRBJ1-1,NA,CASSIARSEAFF,TGTGCCAGTAGTATAGCCAGGTCAGAAGCTTTCTTT
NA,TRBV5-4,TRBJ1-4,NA,CASSSGRPNEKLFF,TGTGCCAGCAGCTCGGGACGTCCGAATGAAAAACTGTTTTTT
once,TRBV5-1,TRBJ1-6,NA,CASSLGVTDNSPLHF,TGCGCCAGCAGCTTGGGTGTGACAGATAATTCACCCCTCCACTTT
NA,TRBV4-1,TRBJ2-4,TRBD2,CASSQSERDGKNIQYF,TGCGCCAGCAGCCAATCGGAGCGGGATGGCAAAAACATTCAGTACTTC
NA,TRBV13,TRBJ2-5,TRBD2,CASSSRTSGSGETQYF,TGTGCCAGCAGCTCCCGGACTAGCGGGAGTGGAGAGACCCAGTACTTC
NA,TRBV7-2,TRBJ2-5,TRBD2,CASSWGLAGSQETQYF,TGTGCCAGCAGCTGGGGACTAGCGGGGAGTCAGGAGACCCAGTACTTC
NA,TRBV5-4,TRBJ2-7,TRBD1,CASSYGTAHEQYF,TGTGCCAGCAGCTACGGGACAGCGCACGAGCAGTACTTC
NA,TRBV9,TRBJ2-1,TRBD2,CASSVDLAVRPGAYEQFF,TGTGCCAGCAGCGTAGACCTAGCGGTCCGTCCTGGAGCATACGAGCAGTTCTTC
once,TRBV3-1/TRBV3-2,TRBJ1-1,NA,CASSRAGEKSFGAFF,TGTGCCAGCAGCCGGGCCGGGGAGAAGAGCTTCGGAGCTTTCTTT
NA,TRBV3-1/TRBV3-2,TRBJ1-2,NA,CASSQPPHNYGYTF,TGTGCCAGCAGCCAGCCCCCTCATAACTATGGCTACACCTTC
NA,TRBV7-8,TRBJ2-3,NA,CASSRSGHTDTQYF,TGTGCCAGCAGCCGTAGCGGTCACACAGATACGCAGTATTTT
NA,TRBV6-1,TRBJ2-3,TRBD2,CASSDLPSGKHTDTQYF,TGTGCCAGCAGTGATCTCCCTAGCGGGAAACACACAGATACGCAGTATTTT
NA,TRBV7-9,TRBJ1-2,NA,CASNGVRPVGGYTF,TGTGCCAGCAATGGAGTGCGCCCCGTAGGGGGCTACACCTTC
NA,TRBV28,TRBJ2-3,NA,CASSLPGGPDTQYF,TGTGCCAGCAGTTTGCCGGGCGGTCCAGATACGCAGTATTTT
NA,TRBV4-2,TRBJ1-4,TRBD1,CASSQPDRGYEKLFF,TGTGCCAGCAGCCAACCAGACAGGGGCTATGAAAAACTGTTTTTT
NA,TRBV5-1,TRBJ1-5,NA,CASSLGSGLGQPQHF,TGCGCCAGCAGCTTGGGCTCCGGGCTAGGACAGCCCCAGCATTTT
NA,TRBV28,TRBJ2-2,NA,CASSLLSWWVGNTGELFF,TGTGCCAGCAGTTTATTGTCATGGTGGGTTGGCAACACCGGGGAGCTGTTTTTT
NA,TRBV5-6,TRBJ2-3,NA,CASSLRGPFTDTQYF,TGTGCCAGCAGCTTGAGGGGACCATTCACAGATACGCAGTATTTT
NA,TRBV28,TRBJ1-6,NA,CASREGGSSYSPLHF,TGTGCCAGCAGAGAAGGGGGGTCCTCCTATTCACCCCTCCACTTT
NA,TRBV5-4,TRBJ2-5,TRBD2,CASSLGGTTYQETQYF,TGTGCCAGCAGCTTGGGCGGGACTACATATCAAGAGACCCAGTACTTC
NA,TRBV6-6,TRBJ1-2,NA,CASSRDNYYGYTF,TGTGCCAGCAGTAGGGACAACTACTATGGCTACACCTTC
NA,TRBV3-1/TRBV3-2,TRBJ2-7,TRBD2,CASTISGSTTEQYF,TGTGCCAGCACCATTAGCGGGAGTACTACCGAGCAGTACTTC
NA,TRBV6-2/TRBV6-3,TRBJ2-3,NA,CASSSTDTQYF,TGTGCCAGCAGTAGCACAGATACGCAGTATTTT
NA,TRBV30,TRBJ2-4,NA,CAWSLLTGPKNIQYF,TGTGCCTGGAGCCTATTAACAGGCCCCAAAAACATTCAGTACTTC
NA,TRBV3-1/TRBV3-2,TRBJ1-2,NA,CASSQGVNYGYTF,TGTGCCAGCAGCCAAGGAGTTAACTATGGCTACACCTTC
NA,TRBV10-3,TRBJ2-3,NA,CAIRGRNTDTQYF,TGTGCCATCAGGGGGAGAAACACAGATACGCAGTATTTT
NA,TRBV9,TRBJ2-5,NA,CASSVPGVGETQYF,TGTGCCAGCAGCGTTCCAGGGGTTGGCGAGACCCAGTACTTC
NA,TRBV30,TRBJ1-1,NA,CAWGGVPYTEAFF,TGTGCCTGGGGGGGGGTGCCTTACACTGAAGCTTTCTTT
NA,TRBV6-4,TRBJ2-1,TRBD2,CASSDLVGGSSHEQFF,TGTGCCAGCAGTGACTTGGTGGGGGGGTCGTCGCATGAGCAGTTCTTC
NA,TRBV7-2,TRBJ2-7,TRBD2,CAVGRGGPYEQYF,TGTGCCGTGGGGCGGGGGGGCCCCTACGAGCAGTACTTC
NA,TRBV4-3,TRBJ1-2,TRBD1,CASSQDPRDRDGYTF,TGCGCCAGCAGCCAAGATCCCCGGGACAGGGACGGCTACACCTTC